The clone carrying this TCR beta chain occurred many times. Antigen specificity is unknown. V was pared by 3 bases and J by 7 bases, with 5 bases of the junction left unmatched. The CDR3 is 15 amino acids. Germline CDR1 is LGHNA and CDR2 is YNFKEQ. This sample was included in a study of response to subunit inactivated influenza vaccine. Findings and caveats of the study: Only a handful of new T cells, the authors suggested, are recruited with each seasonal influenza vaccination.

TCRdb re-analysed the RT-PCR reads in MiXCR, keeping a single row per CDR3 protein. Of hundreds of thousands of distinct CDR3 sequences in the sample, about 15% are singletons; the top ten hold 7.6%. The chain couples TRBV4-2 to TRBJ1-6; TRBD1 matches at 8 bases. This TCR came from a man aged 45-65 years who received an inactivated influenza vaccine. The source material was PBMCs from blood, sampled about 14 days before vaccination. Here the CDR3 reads CASSQMTGANSPLHF. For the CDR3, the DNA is TGTGCCAGCAGCCAGATGACAGGGGCAAATTCACCCCTCCACTTT.